One and the same sample provided the 10 T cell receptor beta chains below, sequenced in a study of cytomegalovirus exposure and HLA in healthy donors. PCR was performed using 60 Vbeta and 13 Jbeta primers. Sequencing was performed with immunoSEQ multiplex PCR; in TCRdb, only in-frame clones are kept and a portion is missing. The repertoire has about 190,000 clones, roughly four fifths of them found once; the top ten carry 1.6%. Material: PBMCs. The receptors come from a man in his forties or fifties in good health and CMV-seronegative.

This clone occurred a few times. The chain couples TRBV15 to TRBJ2-7; 9 bases align to TRBD1. CDR1 LNHNV and CDR2 YYDKDF come from the germline V gene (reference sequence). The CDR3 is 16 amino acids. Losses at the gene ends were 3 bases for V and 4 bases for J; bases not matched to a gene: 10. This CDR3 reads CATSREKPGQGYEQYF. The CDR3 nucleotides are TGTGCCACCAGCAGGGAAAAACCGGGACAGGGTTACGAGCAGTACTTC.

This sequence joins TRBV5-1 and TRBJ1-1, with 10 nucleotides matching TRBD1. After removal of 4 bases from V and 1 base from J, the junction contained 4 bases not matched to a gene. Per the germline V gene, CDR1 is SGHRS and CDR2 is YFSETQ. This CDR3 spans 15 amino acids. CDR3 sequence (DNA): TGCGCCAGCAGCCCCGGGGACAGGGGGAACACTGAAGCTTTCTTT. Protein sequence: CASSPGDRGNTEAFF.

V and J are TRBV19 and TRBJ1-4, with 11 bases fitting TRBD1. Germline V lookup: CDR1 LNHDA, CDR2 SQIVND (reference sequence). This CDR3 region has 17 residues. V shed 3 bases and J 7 bases; nucleotides not matched to a gene: 10. The CDR3 DNA is TGTGCCAGTAGTATCTTCACAGGACAGGGGGCACGTGAAAAACTGTTTTTT. The encoded protein is CASSIFTGQGAREKLFF.

The V gene is TRBV5-1, the J gene TRBJ2-7; TRBD2 aligns across 15 bases. Germline V gene sequence: CDR1 SGHRS, CDR2 YFSETQ. The CDR3 length is 17 residues. J lost 2 bases, V lost 2 bases, and 5 bases had no gene match. The CDR3 coding sequence is TGCGCCAGCAGCTTACCCGGGACTAGCGGGAGGACCTACGAGCAGTACTTC. Translated: CASSLPGTSGRTYEQYF.

The chain couples TRBV9 to TRBJ2-3, with 14 bases matching TRBD2. Germline CDR1 SGDLS, CDR2 YYNGEE. The CDR3 length is 17 residues. V gave up 2 bases and J gave up 0 bases; unmatched junction bases: 2. CDR3 DNA: TGTGCCAGCAGCGTGACTAGCGGGAGGGATAGCACAGATACGCAGTATTTT. This sequence encodes CASSVTSGRDSTDTQYF.

This rearrangement joins TRBV7-3 to TRBJ2-1; 8 bases align to TRBD1. V shed 2 bases and J 3 bases; nucleotides not matched to a gene: 3. CDR1 and CDR2 from the germline V gene are SGHTA and FQGTGA. This CDR3 contains 15 residues. The CDR3 region is CASSLQGANYNEQFF. The CDR3 bases are TGTGCCAGCAGCTTACAGGGGGCCAACTACAATGAGCAGTTCTTC.

V usage is TRBV4-1 and J usage is TRBJ2-5; 11 bases agree with TRBD2. CDR1 and CDR2 from the germline V gene are MGHRA and YSYEKL. V was clipped by 3 bases and J by 2 bases; unmatched bases: 11. The CDR3 is 18 amino acids. DNA for the CDR3: TGCGCCAGCAGCCATCGGGCTAGCGGGGGGCCTAAGCAAGAGACCCAGTACTTC. Its protein product is CASSHRASGGPKQETQYF.

The J gene is TRBJ2-3, the V gene TRBV7-8, with 8 bases aligning to TRBD2. The CDR3 spans 16 residues. Germline lookup yields CDR1 SGHVS and CDR2 FQNEAQ. With V trimmed by 6 bases and J by 3 bases, 11 bases remained unmatched. The CDR3 DNA is TGTGCCAGCAGGCGTCTGCCGGGGGGGCCGACAGATACGCAGTATTTT. Its protein is CASRRLPGGPTDTQYF. The full variable domain, completed using reference TRBV7-8 and TRBJ2-3, is GAGVSQSPRYKVAKRGQDVALRCDPISGHVSLFWYQQALGQGPEFLTYFQNEAQLDKSGLPSDRFFAERPEGSVSTLKIQRTQQEDSAVYLCASRRLPGGPTDTQYFGPGTRLTVL.

The chain combines TRBV5-8 with TRBJ1-2; 8 nucleotides align to TRBD1. CDR1 SGHTS and CDR2 YDEGEE come from the germline V gene. J gave up 0 bases and V 5 bases, and 3 bases lay outside the gene matches. This CDR3 has 14 residues. The CDR3 DNA sequence: TGTGCCAGCAGGAGGACAGGGTCTAACTATGGCTACACCTTC. Its translation is CASRRTGSNYGYTF.

The sample holds one count of this clone. The chain has TRBV5-1 and TRBJ2-7; D is possibly TRBD2 (5 bases). Trimming took off 2 bases at V and 0 bases at J, with 9 bases between the two ends. The CDR3 has 14 amino acids. Germline V gene lookup returns CDR1 SGHRS and CDR2 YFSETQ. CDR3 coding DNA: TGCGCCAGCAGCTTAGGCGGGCCCTCCTACGAGCAGTACTTC. Translating gives CASSLGGPSYEQYF.